These T cell receptor beta chains were read from a single sample in a study of T-cell memory formation after mild COVID-19. TCRdb reprocessed the 5' RACE reads with MiXCR, giving one entry per CDR3 protein. The sample carries some 13,000 distinct CDR3 sequences, more than 10% recorded once. Sequencing was carried out using PBMCs or a T cell subset sorted from them (not recorded which). These receptors all come from an adult woman who had mild COVID-19 (a few samples of this study predate the infection). Cell type and time point are not known. CDR3s include the opening cysteine and the closing phenylalanine or tryptophan. D genes are given only for firm matches. Size tells how often a clone was seen (once, few, many) or the class of an expanded clone, and some rows leave it out.

D gene	J gene	V gene	clone size	CDR3 protein	CDR3 DNA
-	TRBJ2-7	TRBV7-6	many	CASSFDKTYEQYF	TGTGCCAGCAGCTTCGACAAAACCTACGAGCAGTACTTC
TRBD1	TRBJ2-1	TRBV24-1	many	CATSDLPDRGYYNEQFF	TGTGCCACCAGTGATTTACCGGACAGGGGCTACTACAATGAGCAGTTCTTC
TRBD1	TRBJ2-7	TRBV7-6	medium-sized	CASSLGDSYYEQYF	TGTGCCAGCAGCTTAGGGGACAGCTACTACGAGCAGTACTTC
-	TRBJ2-5	TRBV9	many	CASSPTPYQETQYF	TGTGCCAGCAGCCCAACGCCGTACCAAGAGACCCAGTACTTC
-	TRBJ2-7	TRBV5-1	many	CASSLVGQREQYF	TGCGCCAGCAGCTTGGTTGGGCAGCGCGAGCAGTACTTC
-	TRBJ2-7	TRBV10-3	many	CAISESTASYEQYF	TGTGCCATCAGTGAGTCTACGGCTTCCTACGAGCAGTACTTC
TRBD2	TRBJ2-7	TRBV2	-	CASKASGGYSYEQYF	TGTGCCAGCAAGGCTAGCGGGGGGTACTCCTACGAGCAGTACTTC
-	TRBJ2-3	TRBV7-4	-	CASRYARTDTQYF	TGTGCCTCCCGGTACGCGCGCACAGATACGCAGTATTTT
-	TRBJ2-3	TRBV5-1	many	CASSSGYLTDTQYF	TGCGCCAGCAGCTCTGGGTACCTCACAGATACGCAGTATTTT
TRBD2	TRBJ2-1	TRBV6-2/TRBV6-3	-	CASSYSKNPSGRYHRGQFF	TGTGCCAGCAGTTACTCGAAAAACCCTAGCGGGAGGTACCACAGGGGGCAGTTCTTC
-	TRBJ2-7	TRBV12-3/TRBV12-4	-	CASKMGRFYEQYF	TGTGCCAGCAAAATGGGACGGTTCTACGAGCAGTACTTC
-	TRBJ1-5	TRBV6-5	many	CASSYSSGDENQPQHF	TGTGCCAGCAGTTACTCGAGTGGGGACGAGAATCAGCCCCAGCATTTT
-	TRBJ2-3	TRBV5-4	many	CASSPPRAKESADTQYF	TGTGCCAGCAGCCCTCCTCGAGCCAAGGAGTCCGCAGATACGCAGTATTTT
-	TRBJ2-1	TRBV20-1	many	CSARDSLPPRNEQFF	TGCAGTGCTAGAGATTCCCTCCCCCCTAGGAATGAGCAGTTCTTC
TRBD2	TRBJ2-5	TRBV5-1	medium-sized	CASSDSSGGYQETQYF	TGCGCCAGCAGCGATTCTAGCGGGGGGTACCAAGAGACCCAGTACTTC
TRBD2	TRBJ2-1	TRBV7-8	-	CASSLVAGLPYNEQFF	TGTGCCAGCAGCTTAGTAGCGGGACTTCCCTACAATGAGCAGTTCTTC
-	TRBJ2-3	TRBV6-5	medium-sized	CASGGAALDTQYF	TGTGCCAGCGGAGGGGCCGCGCTAGATACGCAGTATTTT
-	TRBJ2-7	TRBV6-6	many	CATDDVGVYEQYF	TGTGCCACCGATGACGTTGGGGTCTACGAGCAGTACTTC
TRBD2	TRBJ2-7	TRBV28	-	CASSWGGRYNEQYF	TGTGCCAGCAGTTGGGGCGGGAGGTATAACGAGCAGTACTTC
TRBD1	TRBJ2-2	TRBV20-1	many	CSARNRGPNTGELFF	TGCAGTGCCCGAAACAGGGGTCCGAACACCGGGGAGCTGTTTTTT
-	TRBJ2-7	TRBV7-9	many	CASSSPSGSPYEQYF	TGTGCCAGCAGCTCCCCATCCGGGTCCCCCTACGAGCAGTACTTC
-	TRBJ2-3	TRBV7-2	-	CASSSTTDTQYF	TGTGCCAGCAGCTCCACCACAGATACGCAGTATTTT
-	TRBJ1-1	TRBV20-1	many	CSAREGFGTKNTEAFF	TGCAGTGCTAGAGAGGGATTTGGCACCAAGAACACTGAAGCTTTCTTT
-	TRBJ2-2	TRBV24-1	many	CATSPHYPMDTGELFF	TGTGCCACCAGTCCTCATTATCCGATGGACACCGGGGAGCTGTTTTTT
-	TRBJ2-6	TRBV27	many	CASVSGANVLTF	TGTGCCAGCGTCAGTGGGGCCAACGTCCTGACTTTC
-	TRBJ2-1	TRBV27	many	CASSLSSPTYNEQFF	TGTGCCAGCAGTTTGTCGTCACCCACCTACAATGAGCAGTTCTTC
TRBD2	TRBJ2-2	TRBV5-1	many	CASSLSWEGGNGELFF	TGCGCCAGCAGCTTGAGTTGGGAGGGCGGAAACGGGGAGCTGTTTTTT
TRBD2	TRBJ2-7	TRBV19	many	CASSMRGGRSSYEQYF	TGTGCCAGTAGTATGAGGGGAGGGAGGTCCTCCTACGAGCAGTACTTC
-	TRBJ1-1	TRBV13	many	CASTLGETRAAFF	TGTGCCAGCACCCTCGGAGAGACTAGGGCCGCTTTCTTT
TRBD1	TRBJ2-6	TRBV6-6	-	CASSYDRGTAGANVLTF	TGTGCCAGCAGTTACGACAGGGGGACAGCTGGGGCCAACGTCCTGACTTTC
TRBD2	TRBJ2-3	TRBV13	many	CASSLVGLAGTDTQYF	TGTGCCAGCAGCTTAGTGGGACTAGCGGGCACAGATACGCAGTATTTT
-	TRBJ2-1	TRBV20-1	many	CSASGQINNEQFF	TGCAGTGCTAGTGGGCAGATAAACAATGAGCAGTTCTTC
TRBD1	TRBJ1-2	TRBV3-1	many	CASSPGGTVGTSF	TGTGCCAGCAGCCCCGGCGGGACAGTAGGAACAAGCTTC
-	TRBJ2-1	TRBV6-4	many	CASKPVGGQSYNEQFF	TGTGCCAGCAAGCCCGTCGGGGGACAGTCCTACAATGAGCAGTTCTTC
-	TRBJ2-2	TRBV6-5	many	CASSYSNVLLAAGELFF	TGTGCCAGCAGTTACTCGAATGTATTATTAGCTGCCGGGGAGCTGTTTTTT
TRBD2	TRBJ2-1	TRBV12-3/TRBV12-4	many	CASSLAGLAGGGSYNEQFF	TGTGCCAGCAGTTTAGCGGGACTAGCGGGAGGGGGTTCCTACAATGAGCAGTTCTTC
TRBD2	TRBJ2-1	TRBV11-2	many	CASSHGRGLAYEQFF	TGTGCCAGCAGCCATGGACGGGGACTAGCTTATGAGCAGTTCTTC
-	TRBJ2-5	TRBV5-1	many	CASSLVAGQGETQYF	TGCGCCAGCAGCTTGGTAGCGGGACAGGGAGAGACCCAGTACTTC
-	TRBJ2-1	TRBV19	many	CASSMTRYGYNEQFF	TGTGCCAGTAGTATGACTAGGTATGGGTACAATGAGCAGTTCTTC
TRBD2	TRBJ2-1	TRBV10-2	many	CASSEYQRGNEQFF	TGCGCCAGCAGTGAGTACCAGCGGGGGAATGAGCAGTTCTTC
-	TRBJ2-3	TRBV27	medium-sized	CASSSPLRGETQYF	TGTGCCAGCAGTTCCCCCCTGCGCGGGGAGACGCAGTATTTT
-	TRBJ1-2	TRBV7-6	-	CASSLYSGFNYGYTF	TGTGCCAGCAGCTTATATTCAGGGTTTAACTATGGCTACACCTTC
-	TRBJ2-7	TRBV21-1	-	CASSKVATRSYEQYF	TGTGCCAGCAGCAAAGTTGCGACCCGGTCCTACGAGCAGTACTTC
-	TRBJ2-2	TRBV11-1	many	CASSPSAGELFF	TGTGCCAGCAGCCCCTCCGCCGGGGAGCTGTTTTTT
-	TRBJ1-3	TRBV4-1	many	CASSHLHGAGTGNTIYF	TGCGCCAGCAGCCACCTGCATGGTGCCGGGACGGGAAACACCATATATTTT